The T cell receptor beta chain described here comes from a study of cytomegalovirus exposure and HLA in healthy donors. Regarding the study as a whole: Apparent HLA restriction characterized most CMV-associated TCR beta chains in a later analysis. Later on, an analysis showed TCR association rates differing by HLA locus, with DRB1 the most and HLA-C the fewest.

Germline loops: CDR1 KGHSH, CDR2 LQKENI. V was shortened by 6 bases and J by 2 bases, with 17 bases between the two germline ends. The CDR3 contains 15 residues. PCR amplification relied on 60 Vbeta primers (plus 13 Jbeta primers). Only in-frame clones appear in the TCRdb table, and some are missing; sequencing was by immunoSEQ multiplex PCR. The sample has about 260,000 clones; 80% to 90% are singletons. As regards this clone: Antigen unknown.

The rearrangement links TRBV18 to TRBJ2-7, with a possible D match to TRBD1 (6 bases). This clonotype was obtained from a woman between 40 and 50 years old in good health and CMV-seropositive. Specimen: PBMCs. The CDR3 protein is CASSNGQGLTYEQYF. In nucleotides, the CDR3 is TGTGCCAGCTCCAACGGGCAGGGGCTCACCTACGAGCAGTACTTC.